The rows below give T cell receptor beta chains drawn from one sample of a study of regulatory T cells in long-lasting Graves disease. TCRdb used MiXCR to reprocess the multiplex PCR reads, holding one entry per CDR3 protein. The sample holds about 460,000 distinct CDR3 sequences; around 15% are singletons and the top ten take more than 15%. These data were also filed under a second study, of T cells in Graves' hyperthyroidism and ophthalmopathy.

The sequenced sample was peripheral blood mononuclear cells (PBMCs), obtained at new diagnosis, from a patient treated with antithyroid drugs. These receptors were taken from a woman aged 45 to 65 with Graves disease. Each CDR3 is given with its conserved first and last residue. The D gene is left open where the match is weak. The size entry is marked missing in some rows and otherwise reads once, few, many or a size class.

V: TRBV28; size: NA; J: TRBJ2-1; D: TRBD1; CDR3: CASSLDRGGNEQFF; DNA: TGTGCCAGCAGTCTGGACAGGGGAGGCAATGAGCAGTTCTTC
V: TRBV28; size: many; J: TRBJ2-7; D: NA; CDR3: CASTPGVHYEQYF; DNA: TGTGCCAGCACCCCAGGGGTGCATTACGAGCAGTACTTC
V: TRBV24-1; size: many; J: TRBJ2-2; D: NA; CDR3: CATSWQNTGELFF; DNA: TGTGCCACCAGTTGGCAGAACACCGGGGAGCTGTTTTTT
V: TRBV30; size: many; J: TRBJ1-2; D: TRBD1; CDR3: CAWSHPGQGANYGYTF; DNA: TGTGCCTGGAGCCATCCGGGACAGGGCGCCAACTATGGCTACACCTTC
V: TRBV7-9; size: many; J: TRBJ2-7; D: NA; CDR3: CASSRADEQYF; DNA: TGTGCCAGCAGCCGAGCCGACGAGCAGTACTTC
V: TRBV24-1; size: many; J: TRBJ2-1; D: TRBD2; CDR3: CATSDPSGSSYNEQFF; DNA: TGTGCCACCAGTGACCCCAGCGGGAGCTCCTACAATGAGCAGTTCTTC
V: TRBV28; size: NA; J: TRBJ2-7; D: NA; CDR3: CATLMGGTSYEQYF; DNA: TGTGCCACTCTTATGGGCGGAACCTCCTACGAGCAGTACTTC
V: TRBV9; size: NA; J: TRBJ2-1; D: TRBD2; CDR3: CASSVGLSGSSYNEQFF; DNA: TGTGCCAGCAGCGTAGGTCTTAGCGGGTCCTCCTACAATGAGCAGTTCTTC
V: TRBV5-1; size: many; J: TRBJ2-2; D: TRBD2; CDR3: CASRWLAVNTGELFF; DNA: TGCGCCAGCAGATGGCTAGCGGTGAACACCGGGGAGCTGTTTTTT
V: TRBV9; size: NA; J: TRBJ1-6; D: NA; CDR3: CASSVAGRVGSPLHF; DNA: TGTGCCAGCAGCGTAGCGGGCAGGGTCGGATCACCCCTCCACTTT
V: TRBV28; size: many; J: TRBJ2-3; D: NA; CDR3: CASSFQSTDTQYF; DNA: TGTGCCAGCAGTTTCCAGAGCACAGATACGCAGTATTTT
V: TRBV6-1; size: many; J: TRBJ2-7; D: NA; CDR3: CASSGWTTLGEQYF; DNA: TGTGCCAGCAGTGGTTGGACTACCCTCGGCGAGCAGTACTTC
V: TRBV20-1; size: many; J: TRBJ2-1; D: TRBD2; CDR3: CSARDASGSLNEQFF; DNA: TGCAGTGCTAGGGACGCTAGCGGGAGTTTGAATGAGCAGTTCTTC
V: TRBV2; size: NA; J: TRBJ2-3; D: TRBD2; CDR3: CASRKPGLAGGMNTQYF; DNA: TGTGCCAGCAGGAAGCCGGGACTAGCGGGAGGCATGAATACGCAGTATTTT
V: TRBV19; size: NA; J: TRBJ2-2; D: NA; CDR3: CASRTTGTNTGELFF; DNA: TGTGCCAGTAGGACAACAGGGACGAACACCGGGGAGCTGTTTTTT
V: TRBV27; size: many; J: TRBJ1-2; D: NA; CDR3: CASSPTQTAYGYTF; DNA: TGTGCCAGCAGCCCCACCCAGACGGCTTATGGCTACACCTTC
V: TRBV5-1; size: NA; J: TRBJ1-5; D: NA; CDR3: CASSLGGEWGNQPQHF; DNA: TGCGCCAGCAGCTTGGGCGGTGAGTGGGGTAATCAGCCCCAGCATTTT
V: TRBV28; size: many; J: TRBJ1-2; D: TRBD1; CDR3: CASTGRGQGPGNYGYTF; DNA: TGTGCCAGCACCGGAAGGGGACAGGGGCCGGGGAACTATGGCTACACCTTC
V: TRBV3-1; size: many; J: TRBJ1-1; D: TRBD1; CDR3: CASSQRTGGGTEAFF; DNA: TGTGCCAGCAGCCAACGAACAGGGGGCGGCACTGAAGCTTTCTTT
V: TRBV11-2; size: many; J: TRBJ2-3; D: TRBD2; CDR3: CASSLLAGGPGDTQYF; DNA: TGTGCCAGCAGCTTACTAGCGGGAGGGCCTGGAGATACGCAGTATTTT